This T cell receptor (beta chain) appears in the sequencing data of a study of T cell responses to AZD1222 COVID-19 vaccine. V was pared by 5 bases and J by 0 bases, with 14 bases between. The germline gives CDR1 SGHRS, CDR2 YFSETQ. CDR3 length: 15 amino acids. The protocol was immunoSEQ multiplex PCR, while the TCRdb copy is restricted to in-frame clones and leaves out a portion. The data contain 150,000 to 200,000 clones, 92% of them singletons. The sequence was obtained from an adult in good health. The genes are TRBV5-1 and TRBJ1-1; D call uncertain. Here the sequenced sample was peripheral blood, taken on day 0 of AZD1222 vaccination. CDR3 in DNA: TGCGCCAGCAGATCCCCCGGGCTCATGAACACTGAAGCTTTCTTT. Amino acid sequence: CASRSPGLMNTEAFF. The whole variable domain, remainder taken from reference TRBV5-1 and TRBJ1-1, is KAGVTQTPRYLIKTRGQQVTLSCSPISGHRSVSWYQQTPGQGLQFLFEYFSETQRNKGNFPGRFSGRQFSNSRSEMNVSTLELGDSALYLCASRSPGLMNTEAFFGQGTRLTVV.